Following are 8 T cell receptor beta chains from one sample sequenced in a study of blood T cell repertoires in COVID-19. Data came from immunoSEQ multiplex PCR; TCRdb stores just in-frame clones and leaves some out. The sample lists around 270,000 clones, approximately 89% seen once, with approximately 9.8% in the top ten. Sequenced: peripheral blood. The receptors shown here come from a man aged 40-50 years who had recovered from COVID-19.

In its sample, this clone was seen a few times. The same CDR3 arises from other DNA sequences in this sample as well. V is TRBV11-2 and J is TRBJ2-7; 7 nucleotides line up with TRBD1. This CDR3 has 14 residues. Germline trimming cut 3 bases from V and 1 base from J; bases unmatched to any gene: 3. Germline V CDR1 and CDR2: SGHAT, FQNNGV. The CDR3 nucleotides are TGTGCCAGCAGCTTCTCCAGGGGGTCCTACGAGCAGTACTTC. It translates to CASSFSRGSYEQYF.

The chain couples TRBV4-1 to TRBJ1-5; 7 nucleotides align to TRBD1. CDR3 length equals 16 residues. V dropped 2 bases and J dropped 1; count of bases not matched to a gene: 5. Germline V gene sequence: CDR1 MGHRA, CDR2 YSYEKL. This CDR3 reads CASSQLPGQSNQPQHF. CDR3 DNA sequence: TGCGCCAGCAGCCAACTTCCGGGACAGAGCAATCAGCCCCAGCATTTT.

This clone occurred a few times. The rearrangement links TRBV29-1 to TRBJ2-1; 8 nucleotides agree with TRBD1. V shed 5 bases, J shed 7 bases, and the junction held 7 bases outside the gene matches. CDR1 SQVTM and CDR2 ANQGSEA come from the germline V gene. The CDR3 length is 13 residues. In DNA, the CDR3 is TGCAGCGTTCCCGGACAGGGCAGAAATGAGCAGTTCTTC. Translation: CSVPGQGRNEQFF.

J is TRBJ1-2 and V is TRBV6-2 or TRBV6-3, with 8 bases that match TRBD1. Germline V gene sequence: CDR1 MNHEY, CDR2 SVGEGT. Trimming at V came to 1 base and at J to 2 bases, leaving 6 bases not matched to a gene. The CDR3 extends over 16 amino acids. The CDR3 DNA reads TGTGCCAGCAGTTACTTTTTACGGACAGGGAACTATGGCTACACCTTC. This gives the protein CASSYFLRTGNYGYTF.

The CDR3 nucleotides read TGTGCCAGCAGCCAAGAACTAGCCAAAAACATTCAGTACTTC. It codes for CASSQELAKNIQYF. The rearrangement joins TRBV4-2 to TRBJ2-4; D is undetermined. This CDR3 is 14 amino acids long. The germline gives CDR1 LGHNA, CDR2 YNFKEQ. V gave up 0 bases and J gave up 0 bases, with 3 bases separating them.

J is TRBJ1-5 and V is TRBV18; TRBD1 matches 9 bases. V gave up 2 bases and J gave up 8 bases; unmatched junction bases: 4. Germline CDR1 is KGHSH and CDR2 is LQKENI. The CDR3 consists of 14 residues. The DNA of the CDR3 is TGTGCCAGCTCACCAGACAGGGGGTATGAGCCCCAGCATTTT. Its translation is CASSPDRGYEPQHF.

This chain joins TRBV12-3 or TRBV12-4 and TRBJ2-7, with unresolved D. V was trimmed by 6 bases and J by 3 bases, leaving 9 bases between them. The CDR3 is 12 amino acids. The CDR3 region is CASRTSGYEQYF. The DNA for the CDR3 is TGTGCCAGCAGAACCTCAGGCTACGAGCAGTACTTC.

This clone was counted a single time. This sequence joins TRBV14 and TRBJ2-5; D is undetermined. CDR3 length: 13 residues. With 5 bases removed from V and 0 bases from J, the gap between germline ends came to 7 bases. Germline V gene lookup returns CDR1 SGHDN and CDR2 FVKESK. The CDR3 loop is CASSVQYQETQYF. CDR3 bases: TGTGCCAGCAGCGTCCAGTACCAAGAGACCCAGTACTTC. Full variable domain (rest looked up from reference TRBV14 and TRBJ2-5): EAGVTQFPSHSVIEKGQTVTLRCDPISGHDNLYWYRRVMGKEIKFLLHFVKESKQDESGMPNNRFLAERTGGTYSTLKVQPAELEDSGVYFCASSVQYQETQYFGPGTRLLVL.